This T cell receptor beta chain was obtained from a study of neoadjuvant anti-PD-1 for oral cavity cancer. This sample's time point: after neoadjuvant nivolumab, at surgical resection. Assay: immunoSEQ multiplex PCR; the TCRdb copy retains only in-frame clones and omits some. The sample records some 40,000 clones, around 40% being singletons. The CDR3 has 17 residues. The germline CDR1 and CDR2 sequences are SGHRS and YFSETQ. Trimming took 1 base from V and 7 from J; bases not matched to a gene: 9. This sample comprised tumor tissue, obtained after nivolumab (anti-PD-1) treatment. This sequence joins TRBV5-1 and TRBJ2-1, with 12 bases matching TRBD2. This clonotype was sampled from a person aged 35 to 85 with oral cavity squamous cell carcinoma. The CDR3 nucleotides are TGCGCCAGCAGCTTGTCCCTAGCGGGGGGGCCCCAGAATGAGCAGTTCTTC. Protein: CASSLSLAGGPQNEQFF.